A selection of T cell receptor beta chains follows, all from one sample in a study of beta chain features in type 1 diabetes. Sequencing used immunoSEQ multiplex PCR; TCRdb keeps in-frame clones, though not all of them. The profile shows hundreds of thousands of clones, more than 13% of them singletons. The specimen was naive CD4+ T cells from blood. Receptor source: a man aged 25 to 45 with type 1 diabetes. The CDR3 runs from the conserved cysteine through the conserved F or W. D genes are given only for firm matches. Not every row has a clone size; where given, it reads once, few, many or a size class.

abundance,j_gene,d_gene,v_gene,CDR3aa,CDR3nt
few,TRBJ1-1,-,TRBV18,CASSPPSGGSTEAFF,TGTGCCAGCTCACCACCTTCGGGGGGCTCGACTGAAGCTTTCTTT
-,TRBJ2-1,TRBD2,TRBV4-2,CASSQDRLAGVSHEQFF,TGTGCCAGCAGCCAAGATCGCCTAGCGGGAGTGTCACATGAGCAGTTCTTC
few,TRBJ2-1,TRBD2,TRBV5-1,CASSLRTSANEQFF,TGCGCCAGCAGCTTGAGGACTAGCGCCAATGAGCAGTTCTTC
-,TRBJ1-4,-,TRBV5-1,CASSRTGNEGEKLFF,TGCGCCAGCAGCCGAACAGGGAATGAAGGTGAAAAACTGTTTTTT
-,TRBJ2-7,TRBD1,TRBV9,CASSAGTGIGYEQYF,TGTGCCAGCAGCGCCGGGACAGGGATCGGCTACGAGCAGTACTTC
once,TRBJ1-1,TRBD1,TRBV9,CASSLGQGNTEAFF,TGTGCCAGCAGCTTAGGACAGGGAAACACTGAAGCTTTCTTT
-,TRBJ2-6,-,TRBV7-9,CASSLAIGFSGANVLTF,TGTGCCAGCAGCTTAGCGATTGGCTTCTCTGGGGCCAACGTCCTGACTTTC
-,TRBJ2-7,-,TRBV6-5,CASSYADRNEQYF,TGTGCCAGCAGTTACGCCGACAGGAACGAGCAGTACTTC
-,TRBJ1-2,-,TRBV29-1,CSVLGAVSNYGYTF,TGCAGCGTTCTCGGAGCGGTCTCTAACTATGGCTACACCTTC
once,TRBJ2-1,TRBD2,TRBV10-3,CAISGTSGRANEQFF,TGTGCCATCAGTGGGACTAGCGGGAGGGCCAATGAGCAGTTCTTC
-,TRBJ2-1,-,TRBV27,CASSSSGQGGNEQFF,-
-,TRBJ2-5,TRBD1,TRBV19,CASSSSGTVLQETQYF,TGTGCCAGTAGCTCCTCCGGGACAGTCTTGCAAGAGACCCAGTACTTC
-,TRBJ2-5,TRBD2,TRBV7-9,CASSVGGETQYF,TGTGCCAGCAGCGTCGGGGGGGAGACCCAGTACTTC
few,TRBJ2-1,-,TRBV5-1,CASSPVGVNEQFF,TGCGCCAGCAGCCCGGTAGGGGTCAATGAGCAGTTCTTC
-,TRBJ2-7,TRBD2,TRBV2,CATSRDYGYEQYF,TGTGCCACCTCCCGGGACTACGGCTACGAGCAGTACTTC
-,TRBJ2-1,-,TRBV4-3,CASSLGLGTNEQFF,TGCGCCAGCAGCCTGGGCCTTGGTACCAATGAGCAGTTCTTC
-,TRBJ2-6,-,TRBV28,CASSVLSGANVLTF,TGTGCCAGCAGCGTTCTCTCTGGGGCCAACGTCCTGACTTTC
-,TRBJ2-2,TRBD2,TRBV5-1,CASTKREVSTGELFF,TGCGCCAGCACAAAGCGGGAGGTTTCGACCGGGGAGCTGTTTTTT
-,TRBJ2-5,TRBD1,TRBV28,CASSLSGTGGLGAQYF,TGTGCCAGCAGTCTCTCCGGGACAGGGGGCCTTGGGGCCCAGTACTTC
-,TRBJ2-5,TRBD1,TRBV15,CATSREQGTQETQYF,TGTGCCACCAGCAGAGAACAGGGGACCCAAGAGACCCAGTACTTC
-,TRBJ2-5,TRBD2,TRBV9,CASSVAAGGKETQYF,TGTGCCAGCAGCGTAGCTGCGGGAGGAAAAGAGACCCAGTACTTC
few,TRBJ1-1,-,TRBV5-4,CASSGSGLFTEAFF,TGTGCCAGCAGCGGAAGTGGACTATTCACTGAAGCTTTCTTT
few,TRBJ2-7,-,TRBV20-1,CSARDRENLYF,TGCAGTGCTAGAGACAGGGAAAATTTGTACTTC
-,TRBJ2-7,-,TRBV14,CASSQEDIAYEQYF,TGTGCCAGCAGCCAAGAAGACATCGCCTACGAGCAGTACTTC
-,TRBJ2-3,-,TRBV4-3,CASSQAGGRYTDTQYF,TGCGCCAGCAGCCAAGCCGGGGGACGGTACACAGATACGCAGTATTTT
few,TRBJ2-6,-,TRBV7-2,CASSPTVAGANVLTF,TGTGCCAGCAGCCCAACGGTGGCTGGGGCCAACGTCCTGACTTTC
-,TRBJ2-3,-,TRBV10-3,CAIRGGSTDTQYF,TGTGCCATCAGGGGGGGTAGCACAGATACGCAGTATTTT
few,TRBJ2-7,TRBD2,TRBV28,CASTLGGSSYEQYF,TGTGCCAGCACCCTCGGGGGGTCCTCCTACGAGCAGTACTTC
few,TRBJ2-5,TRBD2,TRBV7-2,CASSLAIAGGQETQYF,TGTGCCAGCAGCTTAGCGATAGCGGGAGGGCAAGAGACCCAGTACTTC
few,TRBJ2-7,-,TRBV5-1,CASSLNSSPLVGEQYF,TGCGCCAGCAGCTTGAATTCTTCTCCCCTAGTTGGCGAGCAGTACTTC
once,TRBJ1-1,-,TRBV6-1,CASSPEDVMNTEAFF,TGTGCCAGCAGCCCGGAGGATGTAATGAACACTGAAGCTTTCTTT
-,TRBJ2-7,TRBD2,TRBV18,CASSPPGRGDLKYF,TGTGCCAGCTCACCTCCGGGACGGGGGGACCTTAAGTACTTC
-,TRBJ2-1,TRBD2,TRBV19,CASSIRLAGVYEQFF,TGTGCCAGTAGTATTAGGCTAGCGGGAGTCTATGAGCAGTTCTTC
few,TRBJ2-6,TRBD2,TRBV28,CASTRGDGANVLTF,TGTGCCAGCACCCGGGGGGATGGGGCCAACGTCCTGACTTTC
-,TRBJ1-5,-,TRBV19,CASSGGHGRGNQPQHF,TGTGCCAGTAGCGGGGGGCACGGCAGGGGCAATCAGCCCCAGCATTTT
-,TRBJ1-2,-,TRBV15,CATSIGQPTNYGYTF,TGTGCCACCAGCATAGGACAGCCAACTAACTATGGCTACACCTTC
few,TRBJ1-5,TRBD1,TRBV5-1,CASGQGPDQPQHF,TGCGCCAGCGGACAGGGGCCCGATCAGCCCCAGCATTTT
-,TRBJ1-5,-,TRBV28,CASRGHQYHPQHF,TGTGCCAGCAGGGGACACCAATATCACCCCCAGCATTTT